The clone carrying this T cell receptor (beta chain) turned up a few times. The library targeted TCRbeta and was prepared with unique molecular identifiers. From the PCR reads, TCRdb called clonotypes with MiXCR, one entry per CDR3 protein. The data show 300,000 or so distinct CDR3 sequences, with more than 9% seen just once and around 10% held by the top ten. After removal of 5 bases from V and 2 bases from J, the junction contained 2 bases not matched to a gene. This CDR3 is 14 amino acids long. The data originate from a study of T-cell reconstitution after alpha-beta-depleted transplantation in children.

The rearrangement uses TRBV12-3 or TRBV12-4 and TRBJ1-5, with 8 bases lining up with TRBD1. This TCR was recovered from a human donor who donated a stem cell graft to a child with SCID. Sequences were derived from PBMCs from the stem cell graft donor, sampled from the stem cell graft. CDR3 in DNA: TGTGCCAGCAGTAGGGGACAGGGCAATCAGCCCCAGCATTTT. As protein: CASSRGQGNQPQHF.